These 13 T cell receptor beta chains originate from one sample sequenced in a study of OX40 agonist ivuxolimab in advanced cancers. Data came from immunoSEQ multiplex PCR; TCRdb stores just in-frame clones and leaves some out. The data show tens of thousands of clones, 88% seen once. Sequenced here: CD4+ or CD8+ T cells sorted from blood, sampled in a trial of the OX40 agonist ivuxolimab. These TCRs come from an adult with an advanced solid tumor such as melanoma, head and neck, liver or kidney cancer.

Here the CDR3 DNA reads TGTGCCAGCAGCTTAGTGTACAGCTCCTACGAGCAGTACTTC. This codes for CASSLVYSSYEQYF. This chain uses TRBV11-2 with TRBJ2-7, with unresolved D. Trimming took off 1 base at V and 0 bases at J, with 7 bases between the two ends. Germline V gives CDR1 SGHAT, CDR2 FQNNGV. This CDR3 has 14 amino acids. The complete variable domain, with remaining parts taken from reference TRBV11-2 and TRBJ2-7, reads EAGVAQSPRYKIIEKRQSVAFWCNPISGHATLYWYQQILGQGPKLLIQFQNNGVVDDSQLPKDRFSAERLKGVDSTLKIQPAKLEDSAVYLCASSLVYSSYEQYFGPGTRLTVT.

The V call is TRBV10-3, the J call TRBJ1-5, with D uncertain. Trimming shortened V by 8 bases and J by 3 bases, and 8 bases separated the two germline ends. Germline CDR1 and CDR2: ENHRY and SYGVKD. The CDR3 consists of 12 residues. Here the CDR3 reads CAIAGFNQPQHF. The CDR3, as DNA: TGTGCCATCGCCGGGTTCAATCAGCCCCAGCATTTT.

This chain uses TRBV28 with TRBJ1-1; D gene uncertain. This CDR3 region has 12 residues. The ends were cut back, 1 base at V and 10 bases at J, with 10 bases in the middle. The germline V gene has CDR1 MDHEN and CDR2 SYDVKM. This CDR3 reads CASSLYTRGAFF. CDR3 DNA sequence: TGTGCCAGCAGTTTATACACCCGCGGAGCTTTCTTT.

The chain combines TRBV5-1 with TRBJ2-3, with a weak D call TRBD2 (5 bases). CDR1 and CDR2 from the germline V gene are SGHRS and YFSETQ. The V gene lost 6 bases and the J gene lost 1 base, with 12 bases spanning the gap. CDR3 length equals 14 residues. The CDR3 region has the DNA TGCGCCAGCAACCCCGCGGGCGGCACAGATACGCAGTATTTT. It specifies CASNPAGGTDTQYF.

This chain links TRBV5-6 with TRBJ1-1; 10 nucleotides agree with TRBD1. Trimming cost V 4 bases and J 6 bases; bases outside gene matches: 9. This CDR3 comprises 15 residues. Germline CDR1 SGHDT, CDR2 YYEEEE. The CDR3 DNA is TGTGCCAGCAGCGGCCGGGACAGGGGATTCTCTGAAGCTTTCTTT. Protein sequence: CASSGRDRGFSEAFF.

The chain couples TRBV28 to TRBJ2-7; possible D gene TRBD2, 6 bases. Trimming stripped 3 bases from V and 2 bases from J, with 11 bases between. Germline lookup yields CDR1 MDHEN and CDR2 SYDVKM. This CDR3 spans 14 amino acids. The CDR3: CASSLVAETYEQYF. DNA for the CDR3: TGTGCCAGCAGTTTGGTAGCGGAGACCTACGAGCAGTACTTC.

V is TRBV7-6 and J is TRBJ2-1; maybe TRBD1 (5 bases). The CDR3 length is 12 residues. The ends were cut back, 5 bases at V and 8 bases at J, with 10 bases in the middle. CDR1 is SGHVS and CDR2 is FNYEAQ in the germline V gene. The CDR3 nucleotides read TGTGCCAGCAGCGGTCAACAGGATGAGCAGTTCTTC. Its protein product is CASSGQQDEQFF.

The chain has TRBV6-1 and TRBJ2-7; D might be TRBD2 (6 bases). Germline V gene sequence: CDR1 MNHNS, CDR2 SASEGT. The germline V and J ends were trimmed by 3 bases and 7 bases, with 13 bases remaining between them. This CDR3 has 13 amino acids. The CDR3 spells CASSEAGIGEQYF. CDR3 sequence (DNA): TGTGCCAGCAGTGAGGCGGGGATCGGAGAGCAGTACTTC.

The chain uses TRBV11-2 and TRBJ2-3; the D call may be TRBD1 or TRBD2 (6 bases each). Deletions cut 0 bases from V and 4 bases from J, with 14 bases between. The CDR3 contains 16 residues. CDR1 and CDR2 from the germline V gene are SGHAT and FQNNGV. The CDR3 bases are TGTGCCAGCAGCTTAGATTGGAGGGGGGTATCAGATACGCAGTATTTT. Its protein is CASSLDWRGVSDTQYF. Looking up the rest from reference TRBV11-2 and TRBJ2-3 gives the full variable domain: EAGVAQSPRYKIIEKRQSVAFWCNPISGHATLYWYQQILGQGPKLLIQFQNNGVVDDSQLPKDRFSAERLKGVDSTLKIQPAKLEDSAVYLCASSLDWRGVSDTQYFGPGTRLTVL.

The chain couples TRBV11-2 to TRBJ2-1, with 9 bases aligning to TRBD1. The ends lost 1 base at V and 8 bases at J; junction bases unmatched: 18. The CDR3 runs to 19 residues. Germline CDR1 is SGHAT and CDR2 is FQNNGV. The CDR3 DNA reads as TGTGCCAGCAGCTTAGTGGGGTCGGGACAGGGATTTATGGTAGATGAGCAGTTCTTC. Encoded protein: CASSLVGSGQGFMVDEQFF.

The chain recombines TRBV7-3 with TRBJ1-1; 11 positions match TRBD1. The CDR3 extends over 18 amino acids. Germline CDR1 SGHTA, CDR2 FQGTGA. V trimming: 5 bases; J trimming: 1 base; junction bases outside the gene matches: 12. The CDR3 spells CASSLTSGTGGRNTEAFF. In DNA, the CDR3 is TGTGCCAGCAGCCTTACGTCCGGGACAGGGGGGAGGAACACTGAAGCTTTCTTT. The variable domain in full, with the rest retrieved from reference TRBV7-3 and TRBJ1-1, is GAGVSQTPSNKVTEKGKYVELRCDPISGHTALYWYRQSLGQGPEFLIYFQGTGAADDSGLPNDRFFAVRPEGSVSTLKIQRTERGDSAVYLCASSLTSGTGGRNTEAFFGQGTRLTVV.

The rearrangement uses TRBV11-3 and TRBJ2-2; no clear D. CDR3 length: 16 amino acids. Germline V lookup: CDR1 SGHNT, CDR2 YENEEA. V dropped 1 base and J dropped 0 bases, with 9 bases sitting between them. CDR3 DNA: TGTGCCAGCAGCTTAGGCCAGGTATCGAACACCGGGGAGCTGTTTTTT. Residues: CASSLGQVSNTGELFF.

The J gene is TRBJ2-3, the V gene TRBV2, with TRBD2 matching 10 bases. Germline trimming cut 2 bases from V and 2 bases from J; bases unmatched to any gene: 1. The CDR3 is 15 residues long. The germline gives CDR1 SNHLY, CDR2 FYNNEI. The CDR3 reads CASSELAGATDTQYF. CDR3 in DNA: TGTGCCAGCAGTGAACTAGCGGGGGCCACAGATACGCAGTATTTT.